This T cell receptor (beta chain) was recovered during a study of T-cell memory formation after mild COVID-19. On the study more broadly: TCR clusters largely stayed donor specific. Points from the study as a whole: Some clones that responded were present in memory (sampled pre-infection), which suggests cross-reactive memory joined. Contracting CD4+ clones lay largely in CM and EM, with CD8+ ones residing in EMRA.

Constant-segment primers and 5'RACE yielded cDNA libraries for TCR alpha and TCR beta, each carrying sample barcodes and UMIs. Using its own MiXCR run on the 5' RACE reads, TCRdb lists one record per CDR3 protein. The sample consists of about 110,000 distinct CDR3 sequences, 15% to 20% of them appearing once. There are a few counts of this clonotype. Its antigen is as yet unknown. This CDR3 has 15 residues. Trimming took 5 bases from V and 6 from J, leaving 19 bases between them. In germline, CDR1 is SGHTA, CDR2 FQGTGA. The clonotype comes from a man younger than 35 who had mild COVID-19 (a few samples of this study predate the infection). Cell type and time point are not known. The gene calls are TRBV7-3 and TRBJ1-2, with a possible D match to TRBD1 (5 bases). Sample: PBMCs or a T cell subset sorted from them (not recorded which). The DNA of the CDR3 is TGTGCCAGCAGCCCAACGAGGCTAGGGGACGATGGCTACACCTTC. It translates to CASSPTRLGDDGYTF.